There are many counts of the clone carrying this T cell receptor (beta chain). Antigen: not known. The data stem from a study of cytotoxic CD8 clonotypes in ibrutinib-treated CLL. About the study: Complete response was seen in 2 patients and partial in some 24; around twelve progressed and roughly 15 stayed remitted after a median 68 months.

Clones were sequenced by immunoSEQ multiplex PCR, and TCRdb holds only the in-frame ones, with some missing. Among more than 200,000 clones listed, 70% were seen once. Study results and caveats: Clonality increased at ibrutinib response, then returned toward baseline at progression.

Germline V CDR1 and CDR2: MNHEY, SVGAGI. The CDR3 has 15 amino acids. V gave up 6 bases and J gave up 5 bases, with 16 bases separating them. V gene TRBV6-5 combines with J gene TRBJ1-4; D might be TRBD1 (5 bases). This TCR came from a human donor with chronic lymphocytic leukemia. The sample was PBMCs, taken after 12 months of ibrutinib treatment. The CDR3 nucleotides are TGTGCCAGCAGCCCCGAAGGGGAGTCCAATGAAAAACTGTTTTTT. Translated, it gives CASSPEGESNEKLFF.